These 18 T cell receptor beta chains were all obtained from the same sample, sequenced in a study of sequential checkpoint blockade in melanoma. The sample's treatment: randomized to nivolumab then ipilimumab (arm A) or the reverse (arm B). The protocol was immunoSEQ multiplex PCR, while the TCRdb copy is restricted to in-frame clones and leaves out a portion. Of 40,000 or so clones in the sample, more than 80% were seen once. Sample: CD8+ T cells sorted from blood (inferred from file names), taken from a patient given nivolumab and ipilimumab in sequence. All receptors come from a human donor with melanoma.

J is TRBJ2-1 and V is TRBV5-4; no firm D call. This CDR3 is 12 amino acids long. Trimming took 4 bases from V and 10 from J, leaving 12 bases between them. In germline, CDR1 is SGHNT, CDR2 YYREEE (reference sequence). This chain's CDR3 is CASSLPAGEQFF. The CDR3 DNA reads TGTGCCAGCAGCCTGCCAGCCGGGGAGCAGTTCTTC.

The V and J genes are TRBV9 and TRBJ1-5, with 12 bases that match TRBD1. The CDR3 loop spans 19 amino acids. The V segment lost 0 bases and the J segment 4 bases; nucleotides outside the gene matches: 11. CDR1 and CDR2 from the germline V gene are SGDLS and YYNGEE. The DNA for the CDR3 is TGTGCCAGCAGCGTAGATTGGGACAGGGGGCTTAATGAGAATCAGCCCCAGCATTTT. Translation: CASSVDWDRGLNENQPQHF.

The V gene is TRBV19, the J gene TRBJ2-7; no reliable D call. This CDR3 contains 12 residues. V was pared by 2 bases and J by 3 bases, with 5 bases between. Germline V CDR1 and CDR2: LNHDA, SQIVND (reference sequence). CDR3 amino acids: CASSITDYEQYF. CDR3 sequence (DNA): TGTGCCAGTAGTATAACAGACTACGAGCAGTACTTC.

This chain joins TRBV11-3 and TRBJ2-7; TRBD1 matches 7 bases. There are 13 residues in the CDR3. Trimming at V came to 5 bases and at J to 7 bases, leaving 8 bases not matched to a gene. The germline V gene encodes CDR1 SGHNT and CDR2 YENEEA. CDR3 bases: TGTGCCAGCAGCGGGCAGGGGGTATCTGAGCAGTACTTC. Translation gives CASSGQGVSEQYF.

The chain is built from TRBV23-1 and TRBJ1-1, with unresolved D. TRBV23-1 is an open reading frame, and its role is uncertain. The CDR3 length is 12 residues. V shed 4 bases and J shed 1 base, with 4 bases lying between them. The CDR3 bases are TGCGCCAGCAGTCTCGGGAACACTGAAGCTTTCTTT. Translating it yields CASSLGNTEAFF.

This clone has only a few counts. The chain couples TRBV7-3 to TRBJ2-5, with D possibly matching TRBD2 (5 bases). Trimming took off 1 base at V and 4 bases at J, with 7 bases between the two ends. From germline, CDR1 is SGHTA and CDR2 FQGTGA. The CDR3 is 13 residues long. This chain's CDR3 is CASSLSGGETQYF. CDR3 bases: TGTGCCAGCAGCTTAAGCGGAGGAGAGACCCAGTACTTC. Complete variable domain (other parts from reference TRBV7-3 and TRBJ2-5): GAGVSQTPSNKVTEKGKYVELRCDPISGHTALYWYRQSLGQGPEFLIYFQGTGAADDSGLPNDRFFAVRPEGSVSTLKIQRTERGDSAVYLCASSLSGGETQYFGPGTRLLVL.

CDR3 in amino acids: CASSQGAGEQFF. In nucleotides, the CDR3 is TGCGCCAGCAGCCAAGGGGCGGGTGAGCAGTTCTTC. This chain links TRBV4-1 with TRBJ2-1, with a possible D match to TRBD2 (5 bases). Trimming removed 1 base from V and 9 bases from J, with 7 bases in between. The CDR3 length is 12 residues. CDR1 is MGHRA and CDR2 is YSYEKL in the germline V gene.

The rearrangement joins TRBV19 to TRBJ2-3, with D uncertain. This CDR3 contains 15 residues. The V and J ends lost 5 bases and 0 bases respectively, with 12 bases between them. Germline assignment: CDR1 LNHDA and CDR2 SQIVND (reference sequence). CDR3 nucleotide sequence: TGTGCCAGTAGTTCTATAGCAGCTAGCACAGATACGCAGTATTTT. It specifies CASSSIAASTDTQYF.

The CDR3 region has the DNA TGTGCCAGTAGGGGGAGAGGGGAGACCCAGTACTTC. It translates to CASRGRGETQYF. The chain combines TRBV19 with TRBJ2-5, with D possibly TRBD2 on 5 matching bases. The CDR3 contains 12 residues. Trimming pared 6 bases from V and 5 bases from J, leaving 10 bases between. CDR1 and CDR2 (germline): LNHDA, SQIVND (reference sequence). The full variable domain, completed using reference TRBV19 and TRBJ2-5, is DGGITQSPKYLFRKEGQNVTLSCEQNLNHDAMYWYRQDPGQGLRLIYYSQIVNDFQKGDIAEGYSVSREKKESFPLTVTSAQKNPTAFYLCASRGRGETQYFGPGTRLLVL.

V is TRBV27 and J is TRBJ2-1, with D uncertain. The CDR3 runs 14 residues. Germline CDR1 MNHEY, CDR2 SMNVEV (reference sequence). Trimming left V 2 bases short and J 4 bases short, with 9 bases between. The CDR3 is CASSLTTRYNEQFF. CDR3 sequence (DNA): TGTGCCAGCAGTTTAACAACGAGGTACAATGAGCAGTTCTTC.

The V and J genes are TRBV7-3 and TRBJ1-5, with a possible D match to TRBD1 (5 bases). Per germline, CDR1 SGHTA and CDR2 FQGTGA. This CDR3 comprises 15 residues. Trimming took off 5 bases at V and 8 bases at J, with 19 bases between the two ends. The CDR3 is CASSAMEGLEEPQHF. The CDR3 DNA sequence: TGTGCCAGCAGCGCAATGGAGGGGTTAGAGGAGCCCCAGCATTTT.

The chain has TRBV6-5 and TRBJ2-2, with 9 positions matching TRBD2. The trim removed 2 bases at V and 6 bases at J, leaving 7 bases unmatched. The CDR3 sequence is 16 residues long. The V gene's germline CDR1 is MNHEY and CDR2 SVGAGI. The CDR3 sequence is CASSYGLAGDSGELFF. CDR3 bases: TGTGCCAGCAGTTACGGGTTAGCGGGAGATTCCGGGGAGCTGTTTTTT.

The rearrangement links TRBV19 to TRBJ2-1, with D uncertain. Trimming took off 10 bases at V and 8 bases at J, with 18 bases between the two ends. This CDR3 comprises 13 residues. Germline V gene lookup returns CDR1 LNHDA and CDR2 SQIVND (reference sequence). The CDR3 region has the DNA TGTGCCACCCTCGTGGGTAGCATGGATGAGCAGTTCTTC. Translated, it gives CATLVGSMDEQFF.

The rearrangement uses TRBV19 and TRBJ2-1, with TRBD2 identical over 8 bases. There are 15 residues in the CDR3. Germline V gives CDR1 LNHDA, CDR2 SQIVND (reference sequence). With 3 bases clipped from V and 9 bases from J, the junction kept 10 bases outside the gene matches. CDR3 loop: CASSIERGRVGEQFF. CDR3 nucleotides: TGTGCCAGTAGTATCGAGCGGGGGAGGGTTGGTGAGCAGTTCTTC.

This chain joins TRBV6-5 and TRBJ2-1; D is perhaps TRBD1 (6 bases). The CDR3 runs 15 residues. Trimming removed 4 bases at V and 0 bases at J, with 10 bases between. Germline CDR1 and CDR2: MNHEY and SVGAGI. The CDR3 here is CASSFGQSSYNEQFF. The CDR3 coding sequence is TGTGCCAGCAGTTTCGGACAGTCCTCCTACAATGAGCAGTTCTTC.

This clone came up once. The chain combines TRBV7-6 with TRBJ1-1; D is ambiguous. Germline CDR1 is SGHVS and CDR2 is FNYEAQ. The CDR3 is 13 amino acids. Trimming cost V 2 bases and J 7 bases, with 11 bases left between them. This chain's CDR3 is CASSLSGGDEAFF. Here the CDR3 DNA reads TGTGCCAGCAGCTTATCAGGAGGCGATGAAGCTTTCTTT.

The rearrangement uses TRBV28 and TRBJ1-2, with 7 bases that match TRBD1. CDR3 length equals 14 residues. The J segment lost 4 bases and the V segment lost 1 base, leaving 3 bases of the junction unmatched. Germline values: CDR1 MDHEN, CDR2 SYDVKM. This chain's CDR3 is CASSLLQGTYGYTF. The CDR3 DNA is TGTGCCAGCAGTTTATTACAGGGGACCTATGGCTACACCTTC.

The chain recombines TRBV9 with TRBJ2-7, with 8 nucleotides matching TRBD1. The J segment lost 3 bases and the V segment lost 3 bases, leaving 5 bases of the junction unmatched. The CDR3 is made up of 14 amino acids. Germline loops: CDR1 SGDLS, CDR2 YYNGEE. The CDR3 DNA is TGTGCCAGCAGCGCCCAGGACAGGGTCTACGAGCAGTACTTC. Its translation: CASSAQDRVYEQYF.